The 17 T cell receptor beta chains below all came from one sample that was sequenced in a study of blood T cells in healthy people across ages. A J-beta primer mix and a sample-barcoded 5' primer were used in a second PCR of roughly 6 to 12 cycles. Via MiXCR, TCRdb re-called the 5' RACE reads, giving one row per CDR3 protein. The repertoire holds some 1.8 million distinct CDR3 sequences, with about 39% as singletons. Sequenced material: blood. The receptors derive from a human donor in good health.

V gene TRBV11-2 combines with J gene TRBJ2-3; 12 nucleotides match TRBD2. The CDR3 sequence is 16 residues long. Germline CDR1 reads SGHAT; CDR2 reads FQNNGV. With 4 bases clipped from V and 5 bases from J, the junction kept 7 bases outside the gene matches. The CDR3 spells CASSSATSGGKDTQYF. CDR3 in DNA: TGTGCCAGCAGCTCCGCAACTAGCGGGGGGAAAGATACGCAGTATTTT.

This clonotype showed up many times. The chain combines TRBV29-1 with TRBJ1-1; D possibly corresponds to TRBD1 (6 bases). The CDR3 has 13 amino acids. With 8 bases removed from V and 3 bases from J, the gap between germline ends came to 16 bases. The germline V gene has CDR1 SQVTM and CDR2 ANQGSEA. CDR3 DNA sequence: TGCAGCATTACCCAATCAGGGGACACTGAAGCTTTCTTT. It yields the protein CSITQSGDTEAFF. Combining the CDR3 with reference TRBV29-1 and TRBJ1-1 gives the whole variable domain SAVISQKPSRDICQRGTSLTIQCQVDSQVTMMFWYRQQPGQSLTLIATANQGSEATYESGFVIDKFPISRPNLTFSTLTVSNMSPEDSSIYLCSITQSGDTEAFFGQGTRLTVV.

The rearrangement links TRBV7-2 to TRBJ2-7; TRBD1 might be the D (7 bases). Germline CDR1 is SGHTA and CDR2 is FQGNSA. CDR3 length: 16 residues. V was shortened by 7 bases and J by 1 base, with 20 bases between the two germline ends. The CDR3 loop reads CASTLGGTASSYEQYF. The DNA of the CDR3 is TGTGCCAGCACCCTTGGGGGGACAGCCAGTTCCTACGAGCAGTACTTC.

The genes are TRBV19 and TRBJ2-4; weak D call: TRBD1 (5 bases). This CDR3 is 18 amino acids long. Trimming pared 5 bases from V and 1 base from J, leaving 21 bases between. The germline V gene has CDR1 LNHDA and CDR2 SQIVND (reference sequence). As DNA, the CDR3 is TGTGCCAGTAGTTCGCCCCTAAACAGGTGGGCGGCCAAAAACATTCAGTACTTC. This gives the protein CASSSPLNRWAAKNIQYF.

J is TRBJ2-1 and V is TRBV6-2 or TRBV6-3; D may be TRBD1 (6 bases). This CDR3 spans 16 amino acids. V lost 7 bases to trimming and J lost 0 bases, with 16 bases between them. CDR1 is MNHEY, CDR2 SVGEGT, per germline. In DNA form, the CDR3 reads TGTGCCAGCACTCGACCGACAGGAAGCTCCTACAATGAGCAGTTCTTC. This encodes CASTRPTGSSYNEQFF.

The chain has TRBV7-8 and TRBJ2-3; 7 bases map to TRBD1. Per germline, CDR1 SGHVS and CDR2 FQNEAQ. The V gene end was trimmed by 5 bases and the J gene end by 2 bases; junction bases not matched to a gene: 16. The CDR3 loop spans 18 amino acids. The CDR3 DNA reads TGTGCCAGCAGCCACCTGGGTGAGACAGGGCGGATCACAGATACGCAGTATTTT. This encodes CASSHLGETGRITDTQYF.

This clonotype was recorded a few times. The chain links TRBV5-1 to TRBJ2-1; 7 bases match TRBD1. Germline-derived CDR1 and CDR2 are SGHRS and YFSETQ. The CDR3 spans 13 residues. Trimming at V came to 5 bases and at J to 2 bases, leaving 1 base not matched to a gene. This CDR3 is CASRQGAYNEQFF. The CDR3 DNA is TGCGCCAGCAGGCAGGGGGCCTACAATGAGCAGTTCTTC.

The rearrangement links TRBV29-1 to TRBJ1-1; D might be TRBD1 (6 bases). Trimming cost V 4 bases and J 5 bases, with 23 bases left between them. CDR3 size: 16 residues. Germline V gives CDR1 SQVTM, CDR2 ANQGSEA. CDR3 DNA sequence: TGCAGCGTTGCTGGCCGGCTGTCAGGGGTGGATACTGAAGCTTTCTTT. This translates into CSVAGRLSGVDTEAFF.

The chain employs TRBV4-1 and TRBJ1-1; D unresolved. The CDR3 is 15 residues long. Germline V CDR1 and CDR2: MGHRA, YSYEKL. V lost 1 base, J lost 8 bases, and 17 bases lay in between. The CDR3 bases are TGCGCCAGCAGCCAAGGTCCGGTGAGAGGTTCCGAAGCTTTCTTT. Amino acid sequence: CASSQGPVRGSEAFF.

Worth noting for this clonotype: The germline gene is not matched at one end of the junction; a read error may be the cause. The chain is built from TRBV28 and TRBJ1-2, with D perhaps matching TRBD1 (5 bases). Germline values: CDR1 MDHEN, CDR2 SYDVKM. The CDR3 loop spans 15 amino acids. DNA for the CDR3: TGTGCCAACAGTTCTTACGGGGACGGTAACTATGGCTACACCTTC. Residues: CANSSYGDGNYGYTF.

This clonotype was seen only a few times. The V and J genes are TRBV6-2 or TRBV6-3 and TRBJ1-1; D is unclear. Trimming removed 9 bases from V and 0 bases from J, with 14 bases in between. Germline CDR1 is MNHEY and CDR2 is SVGEGT. The CDR3 consists of 14 residues. CDR3 residues: CASSETRMNTEAFF. CDR3 nucleotide sequence: TGTGCCAGTTCAGAAACCAGGATGAACACTGAAGCTTTCTTT.

This clonotype was seen more than once but under ten times. The V and J genes are TRBV7-2 and TRBJ2-7; D perhaps matches TRBD1 (5 bases). Trimming cost V 2 bases and J 2 bases, with 13 bases left between them. CDR1 and CDR2 (germline): SGHTA, FQGNSA. The CDR3 covers 15 residues. CDR3 sequence: CASSLRTQATYEQYF. The CDR3 coding sequence is TGTGCCAGCAGCTTACGTACACAGGCGACCTACGAGCAGTACTTC.

The V gene is TRBV9, the J gene TRBJ2-3; either TRBD1 or TRBD2 may fit D (5 bases each). The CDR3 has 17 amino acids. Trimming took off 0 bases at V and 7 bases at J, with 21 bases between the two ends. CDR1 SGDLS and CDR2 YYNGEE come from the germline V gene. The CDR3 is CASSVDPYWGNRNTQYF. The CDR3 bases are TGTGCCAGCAGCGTAGATCCCTACTGGGGGAATAGGAATACGCAGTATTTT.

V gene TRBV20-1 combines with J gene TRBJ1-3; D is undetermined. Germline CDR1 and CDR2: DFQATT and SNEGSKA (reference sequence). The CDR3 consists of 15 residues. Trimming stripped 0 bases from V and 1 base from J, with 10 bases between. Here the CDR3 DNA reads TGCAGTGCTAGAGATAGCCCCTGGTCTGGAAACACCATATATTTT. Protein product: CSARDSPWSGNTIYF.

The V call is TRBV20-1, the J call TRBJ2-3; 7 bases fit TRBD2. V gave up 5 bases and J gave up 7 bases; unmatched junction bases: 9. Germline CDR1 and CDR2: DFQATT and SNEGSKA (reference sequence). This CDR3 comprises 13 residues. CDR3 amino acids: CSAERGVLYTQYF. In DNA, the CDR3 is TGCAGTGCTGAGCGGGGAGTCCTCTATACGCAGTATTTT.

This clonotype was seen only a few times. This rearrangement joins TRBV20-1 to TRBJ1-2, with TRBD1 as a possible D gene (6 bases). This CDR3 is built from 13 residues. Germline V gene data show CDR1 as DFQATT and CDR2 as SNEGSKA (reference sequence). Trimming removed 1 base at V and 4 bases at J, with 10 bases between. The CDR3 is CSARAQGSYGYTF. In nucleotides, the CDR3 is TGCAGTGCTAGAGCACAGGGAAGCTATGGCTACACCTTC.

This chain links TRBV12-3 or TRBV12-4 with TRBJ2-1; D not resolved. Trimming removed 2 bases from V and 7 bases from J, with 12 bases in between. The CDR3 sequence is 14 residues long. CDR3 in DNA: TGTGCCAGCAGTTTACTTACTGGGAAGAATGAGCAGTTCTTC. It codes for CASSLLTGKNEQFF.